This entry lists 18 T cell receptor beta chains sequenced from one sample in a study of T cell changes during pregnancy in multiple sclerosis. Using immunoSEQ multiplex PCR, the repertoire was profiled, and TCRdb retains in-frame clones only, with some absent. The sample lists about 83,000 clones; more than 90% were seen once. Source: peripheral blood, taken in the second trimester of pregnancy. These receptors were obtained from a female donor with multiple sclerosis, enrolled in a pregnancy study.

This chain connects TRBV19 to TRBJ2-1; 7 positions match TRBD1. Germline V CDR1 and CDR2: LNHDA, SQIVND (reference sequence). The V segment lost 1 base and the J segment 3 bases; nucleotides outside the gene matches: 6. This CDR3 comprises 16 residues. The CDR3 nucleotides are TGTGCCAGTAGTATAGGGGACAGCCCATTCTACAATGAGCAGTTCTTC. It encodes CASSIGDSPFYNEQFF.

This chain joins TRBV14 and TRBJ2-2; 8 positions match TRBD2. Per the germline V gene, CDR1 is SGHDN and CDR2 is FVKESK. The CDR3 has 16 amino acids. Trimming removed 4 bases from V and 5 bases from J; junction bases left unmatched: 9. CDR3 in amino acids: CASSRSGLGSTGELFF. DNA for the CDR3: TGTGCCAGCAGCCGTTCGGGACTAGGGTCTACCGGGGAGCTGTTTTTT.

The rearrangement joins TRBV27 to TRBJ2-1, with D tentatively TRBD2 (6 bases). Trimming removed 3 bases at V and 3 bases at J, with 15 bases between. Germline V gene lookup returns CDR1 MNHEY and CDR2 SMNVEV (reference sequence). The CDR3 consists of 16 residues. In DNA, the CDR3 is TGTGCCAGCAGTTTGGAGCGGGCGCCGTTCTACAATGAGCAGTTCTTC. Its translation: CASSLERAPFYNEQFF.

The chain carries TRBV5-1 and TRBJ2-7; a weak D match, TRBD2 (6 bases). The CDR3 sequence is 13 residues long. CDR1 and CDR2 from the germline V gene are SGHRS and YFSETQ. V lost 7 bases, J lost 4 bases, and 15 bases lay in between. This chain's CDR3 is CASAGQGGYEQYF. CDR3 coding DNA: TGCGCCAGCGCGGGGCAGGGTGGGTACGAGCAGTACTTC.

About this clone: The same CDR3 also results from other DNA sequences found in this sample. The rearrangement uses TRBV9 and TRBJ2-3; a weak D match, TRBD2 (6 bases). CDR3 length: 13 residues. The V and J ends lost 0 bases and 5 bases respectively, with 7 bases between them. In germline, CDR1 is SGDLS, CDR2 YYNGEE. This chain's CDR3 is CASSVGGEDTQYF. For the CDR3, the DNA is TGTGCCAGCAGCGTAGGGGGGGAAGATACGCAGTATTTT.

The gene calls are TRBV6-1 and TRBJ2-7; D is ambiguous. Germline V gene data show CDR1 as MNHNS and CDR2 as SASEGT. CDR3 length: 12 amino acids. Trimming took 10 bases from V and 2 from J, leaving 12 bases between them. The chain's CDR3 is CAIEELPYEQYF. In DNA, the CDR3 is TGTGCCATCGAGGAACTACCCTACGAGCAGTACTTC.

The chain couples TRBV4-1 to TRBJ2-7, with D tentatively TRBD2 (6 bases). Germline CDR1 reads MGHRA; CDR2 reads YSYEKL. V dropped 4 bases and J dropped 1 base, with 17 bases sitting between them. This CDR3 contains 16 residues. DNA for the CDR3: TGCGCCAGCAGCCGTGAAACCGGGACTTTTTCCTACGAGCAGTACTTC. This encodes CASSRETGTFSYEQYF.

The rearrangement links TRBV7-9 to TRBJ1-1, with D unresolved. CDR1 SEHNR and CDR2 FQNEAQ come from the germline V gene (reference sequence). V was pared by 5 bases and J by 2 bases, with 9 bases between. This CDR3 has 13 amino acids. The CDR3 DNA sequence: TGTGCCAGCAGCCGTCAAGCTAACACTGAAGCTTTCTTT. It specifies CASSRQANTEAFF.

The chain couples TRBV7-2 to TRBJ2-5; 8 bases align to TRBD2. This CDR3 has 16 residues. Trimming removed 5 bases from V and 5 bases from J; junction bases left unmatched: 13. The germline V gene encodes CDR1 SGHTA and CDR2 FQGNSA. The DNA for the CDR3 is TGTGCCAGCAGCCGAGATGGAGCGGGAGTGTTGGAGACCCAGTACTTC. Translated: CASSRDGAGVLETQYF. Looking up the rest from reference TRBV7-2 and TRBJ2-5 gives the full variable domain: GAGVSQSPSNKVTEKGKDVELRCDPISGHTALYWYRQSLGQGLEFLIYFQGNSAPDKSGLPSDRFSAERTGGSVSTLTIQRTQQEDSAVYLCASSRDGAGVLETQYFGPGTRLLVL.

The chain joins TRBV25-1 to TRBJ2-5; 11 bases fit TRBD1. This CDR3 spans 15 amino acids. Germline V gene lookup returns CDR1 MGHDK and CDR2 SYGVNS. V gave up 6 bases and J gave up 4 bases; unmatched junction bases: 7. In DNA form, the CDR3 reads TGTGCCAGCAGGCCACCAGGGACAGGGGGAGAGACCCAGTACTTC. It specifies CASRPPGTGGETQYF.

The chain couples TRBV29-1 to TRBJ1-3; no reliable D call. V lost 0 bases and J lost 3, with 6 bases in between. The CDR3 runs to 13 residues. Germline V CDR1 and CDR2: SQVTM, ANQGSEA. The CDR3, as DNA: TGCAGCGTTGAAGACGGTTTTGGAAACACCATATATTTT. Translated, it gives CSVEDGFGNTIYF.

J is TRBJ1-5 and V is TRBV5-3; D may be TRBD1 (5 bases). TRBV5-3 is reported as an ORF; its role is uncertain. V was pared by 4 bases and J by 4 bases, with 18 bases between. There are 16 residues in the CDR3. CDR3 sequence reads: CARSTGLVGPNQPQHF. The CDR3 nucleotides are TGTGCCAGAAGCACCGGCTTAGTGGGGCCGAATCAGCCCCAGCATTTT.

The V gene is TRBV5-6, the J gene TRBJ1-2, with D hard to call. The CDR3 runs 14 residues. CDR1 SGHDT and CDR2 YYEEEE come from the germline V gene. V gave up 1 base and J gave up 2 bases, with 9 bases separating them. The CDR3 region is CASSLSSQNYGYTF. CDR3 DNA: TGTGCCAGCAGCTTGTCGTCCCAGAACTATGGCTACACCTTC.

The V and J genes are TRBV30 and TRBJ2-3; unclear D gene. The CDR3 is 13 residues long. V was cut by 1 base and J by 5 bases, with 10 bases left in between. Germline CDR1 and CDR2: GTSNPN and SVGIG (reference sequence). CDR3 coding DNA: TGTGCCTGGAGTGGGCCAGCTAGAGATACGCAGTATTTT. Translated, it gives CAWSGPARDTQYF.

The chain has TRBV5-4 and TRBJ2-5; 8 nucleotides match TRBD2. The V segment lost 4 bases and the J segment 4 bases; nucleotides outside the gene matches: 9. Germline-derived CDR1 and CDR2 are SGHNT and YYREEE (reference sequence). This CDR3 has 15 amino acids. The CDR3 DNA follows: TGTGCCAGCAGCCCAGCGGGAGAAGGGGCAGAGACCCAGTACTTC. Its protein product is CASSPAGEGAETQYF.

V usage is TRBV11-3 and J usage is TRBJ1-2; a possible D gene is TRBD1 (6 bases). V was trimmed by 8 bases and J by 5 bases, leaving 15 bases between them. The CDR3 contains 13 residues. The germline V gene encodes CDR1 SGHNT and CDR2 YENEEA. The CDR3: CASHPTGWYGYTF. The CDR3 DNA is TGTGCCAGCCACCCAACAGGGTGGTATGGCTACACCTTC.

V and J are TRBV18 and TRBJ2-3; 10 bases are shared with TRBD2. There are 15 residues in the CDR3. Germline CDR1 KGHSH, CDR2 LQKENI. J gave up 2 bases and V 5 bases, and 4 bases lay outside the gene matches. The CDR3 nucleotides read TGTGCCAGCTCAGCACTAGCGGGGACCACAGATACGCAGTATTTT. Translation gives CASSALAGTTDTQYF.

The V gene is TRBV4-2, the J gene TRBJ2-7; 10 bases map to TRBD1. J was trimmed by 3 bases and V by 1 base; bases with no gene match: 12. In germline, CDR1 is LGHNA, CDR2 YNFKEQ. CDR3 length: 18 amino acids. CDR3 sequence: CASSQGKLTGTGDYEQYF. In DNA, the CDR3 is TGTGCCAGCAGCCAAGGAAAATTAACCGGGACAGGGGACTACGAGCAGTACTTC.